A selection of T cell receptor beta chains follows, all from one sample in a study of response to subunit inactivated influenza vaccine. TCRdb analysed the RT-PCR reads with MiXCR anew, one entry per CDR3 protein. The table has hundreds of thousands of distinct CDR3 sequences, about 12% seen once. Sequenced material: PBMCs from blood, taken on the day of vaccination. These receptors came from a man in his fifties who received an inactivated influenza vaccine. The CDR3 runs from the conserved cysteine through the conserved F or W. The D gene is left open where the match is weak. Size tells how often a clone was seen (once, few, many) or the class of an expanded clone, and some rows leave it out.

d_gene,v_gene,abundance,j_gene,CDR3aa,CDR3nt
TRBD1,TRBV29-1,-,TRBJ1-1,CSVDNRGLNTEAFF,TGCAGCGTTGACAACAGGGGGCTCAACACTGAAGCTTTCTTT
-,TRBV6-5,few,TRBJ2-1,CASSDEVLQFF,TGTGCCAGCAGTGACGAGGTCCTGCAGTTCTTC
-,TRBV11-2,-,TRBJ2-5,CASSSLWVVQETQYF,TGTGCCAGCAGCTCTTTATGGGTTGTACAAGAGACCCAGTACTTC
TRBD1,TRBV12-3/TRBV12-4,-,TRBJ2-1,CASSPIFDRGLNEQFF,TGTGCCAGCAGCCCGATCTTTGACAGGGGTCTGAATGAGCAGTTCTTC
-,TRBV27,-,TRBJ2-7,CASSPQGYEQHF,TGTGCCAGCAGTCCACAGGGATACGAGCAGCACTTC
-,TRBV11-1,many,TRBJ2-3,CASSLERIVAPDTQYF,TGTGCCAGCAGCCTGGAGCGAATCGTCGCCCCGGATACGCAGTATTTT
-,TRBV20-1,few,TRBJ2-7,CSASLFSRNYEQYF,TGCAGTGCTAGCTTGTTTTCTCGGAACTACGAGCAGTACTTC
-,TRBV4-2,few,TRBJ2-2,CASSQGPGRNTGELFF,TGTGCCAGCAGCCAAGGCCCCGGGAGAAACACCGGGGAGCTGTTTTTT
-,TRBV3-1,-,TRBJ2-7,CASSLLSGRGEQYF,TGTGCCAGCAGCCTACTGTCAGGGAGAGGGGAGCAGTACTTC
TRBD2,TRBV5-1,many,TRBJ2-3,CASSDTSGGVTDTQYF,TGCGCCAGCAGCGACACTAGCGGGGGGGTCACAGATACGCAGTATTTT
-,TRBV7-9,-,TRBJ1-2,CASSLSRGYGYTF,TGTGCCAGCAGCTTAAGCAGGGGCTATGGCTACACCTTC
TRBD2,TRBV30,few,TRBJ2-5,CAWSVLSGGLQETQYF,TGTGCCTGGAGTGTACTTAGCGGGGGCCTCCAAGAGACCCAGTACTTC
-,TRBV25-1,few,TRBJ1-4,CASRPWGTNEKLFF,TGTGCCAGCAGGCCCTGGGGAACTAATGAAAAACTGTTTTTT
-,TRBV6-2/TRBV6-3,few,TRBJ2-1,CASSSTGGFSYNEQFF,TGTGCCAGCAGTTCAACGGGCGGGTTCTCCTACAATGAGCAGTTCTTC
-,TRBV7-2,many,TRBJ2-1,CASSLLGGTYNEQFF,TGTGCCAGCAGCTTACTGGGGGGCACCTACAATGAGCAGTTCTTC
TRBD2,TRBV2,-,TRBJ2-2,CATKTGTSNTGELFF,TGTGCCACCAAGACCGGGACTAGTAACACCGGGGAGCTGTTTTTT
-,TRBV24-1,few,TRBJ2-1,CATSDLHSARQFF,TGTGCCACCAGTGATTTGCACAGTGCGAGGCAGTTCTTC
-,TRBV7-2,few,TRBJ1-4,CASRGAGSYEKLFF,TGTGCCAGCAGGGGTGCCGGTTCCTATGAAAAACTGTTTTTT
TRBD2,TRBV5-1,few,TRBJ2-3,CASSLESSGGAWDTQYF,TGCGCCAGCAGCTTGGAAAGTAGCGGGGGGGCTTGGGATACGCAGTATTTT
-,TRBV14,many,TRBJ2-7,CASSQTVGPLSYEQYF,TGTGCCAGCAGCCAAACGGTTGGGCCTCTCTCCTACGAGCAGTACTTC
TRBD1,TRBV20-1,-,TRBJ2-7,CSASLVGQGMEQYF,TGCAGTGCTAGTCTCGTTGGACAGGGAATGGAGCAGTACTTC
TRBD1,TRBV3-1,few,TRBJ2-7,CASSRNYPGQGSYEQYF,TGTGCCAGCAGCCGAAACTACCCGGGACAGGGGTCCTACGAGCAGTACTTC
TRBD2,TRBV27,few,TRBJ2-7,CASSNGGGYEQYF,TGTGCCAGCAGCAATGGGGGAGGGTACGAGCAGTACTTC
TRBD1,TRBV5-1,few,TRBJ2-2,CASSKPQGARTGELFF,TGCGCCAGCAGCAAACCCCAGGGGGCTCGGACCGGGGAGCTGTTTTTT
-,TRBV19,-,TRBJ2-6,CASTPSTTSSSANVLTF,TGTGCCAGTACCCCCTCCACAACAAGTTCTTCGGCCAACGTCCTGACTTTC
TRBD1,TRBV19,-,TRBJ2-7,CASSGTGITSEQYF,TGTGCCAGTAGCGGGACAGGGATTACGTCCGAGCAGTACTTC
-,TRBV6-2/TRBV6-3,-,TRBJ2-1,CASSHVGGRMFF,TGTGCCAGCAGCCACGTCGGGGGCAGGATGTTCTTC
-,TRBV9,few,TRBJ2-3,CASSVRGGAGDTQYF,TGTGCCAGCAGCGTTCGAGGGGGGGCAGGAGATACGCAGTATTTT
-,TRBV7-2,-,TRBJ1-1,CASSAEGTVNTEAFF,TGTGCCAGCAGCGCAGAAGGGACTGTGAACACTGAAGCTTTCTTT
TRBD2,TRBV20-1,-,TRBJ2-5,CSAREGAGAETQYF,TGCAGTGCTAGAGAGGGAGCGGGAGCGGAGACCCAGTACTTC
-,TRBV3-1,few,TRBJ2-7,CASSQGLSGYEQYF,TGTGCCAGCAGCCAAGGTCTTAGCGGCTACGAGCAGTACTTC
-,TRBV6-1,-,TRBJ2-5,CASRNGLFISETQYF,TGTGCCAGCAGAAACGGACTGTTCATTTCAGAGACCCAGTACTTC
-,TRBV12-3/TRBV12-4,-,TRBJ2-2,CASSSAISGLTGELFF,TGTGCCAGCAGTTCAGCAATTAGCGGACTCACCGGGGAGCTGTTTTTT
-,TRBV19,-,TRBJ2-1,CASSPSRLGEQFF,TGTGCCAGTAGCCCCTCGCGGCTGGGTGAGCAGTTCTTC
TRBD1,TRBV5-1,many,TRBJ2-2,CASKEGQVDTGELFF,TGCGCCAGCAAGGAGGGACAGGTCGACACCGGGGAGCTGTTTTTT
TRBD2,TRBV15,many,TRBJ2-6,CATSRDGRLAPGANVLTF,TGTGCCACCAGCAGAGATGGTCGACTAGCGCCTGGGGCCAACGTCCTGACTTTC
-,TRBV12-3/TRBV12-4,many,TRBJ2-3,CASSPPFLLSTDTQYF,TGTGCCAGCAGCCCGCCTTTCCTCCTAAGCACAGATACGCAGTATTTT
-,TRBV5-6,few,TRBJ1-5,CASSLDQGRSQPQHF,TGTGCCAGCAGCTTGGACCAGGGAAGGAGTCAGCCCCAGCATTTT
-,TRBV12-3/TRBV12-4,-,TRBJ2-6,CASSFAATGANVLTF,TGTGCCAGCAGTTTTGCAGCGACCGGGGCCAACGTCCTGACTTTC
-,TRBV7-2,few,TRBJ1-1,CASSLGVGRANTEAFF,TGTGCCAGCAGCTTAGGGGTGGGAAGGGCGAACACTGAAGCTTTCTTT